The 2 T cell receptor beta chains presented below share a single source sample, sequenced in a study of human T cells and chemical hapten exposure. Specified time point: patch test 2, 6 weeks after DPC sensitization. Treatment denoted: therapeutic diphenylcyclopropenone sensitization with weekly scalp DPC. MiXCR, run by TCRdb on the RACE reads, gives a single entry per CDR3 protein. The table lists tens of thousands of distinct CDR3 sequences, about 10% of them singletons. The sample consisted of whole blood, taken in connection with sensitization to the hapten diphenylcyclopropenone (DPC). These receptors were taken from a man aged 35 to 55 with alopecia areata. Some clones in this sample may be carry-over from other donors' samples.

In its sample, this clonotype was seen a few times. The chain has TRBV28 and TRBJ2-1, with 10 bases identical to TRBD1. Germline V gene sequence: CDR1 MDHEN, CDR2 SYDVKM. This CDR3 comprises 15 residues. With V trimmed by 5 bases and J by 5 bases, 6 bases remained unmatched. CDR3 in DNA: TGTGCCAGCAGTCCAAGGGGACAGGGGAACAATGAGCAGTTCTTC. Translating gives CASSPRGQGNNEQFF.

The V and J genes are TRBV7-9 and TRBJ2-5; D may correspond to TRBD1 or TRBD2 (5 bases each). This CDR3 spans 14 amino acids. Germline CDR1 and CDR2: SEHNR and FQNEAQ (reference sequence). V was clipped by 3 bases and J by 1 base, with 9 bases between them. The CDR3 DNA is TGTGCCAGCAGCTTTGGGACGACCCAAGAGACCCAGTACTTC. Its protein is CASSFGTTQETQYF.